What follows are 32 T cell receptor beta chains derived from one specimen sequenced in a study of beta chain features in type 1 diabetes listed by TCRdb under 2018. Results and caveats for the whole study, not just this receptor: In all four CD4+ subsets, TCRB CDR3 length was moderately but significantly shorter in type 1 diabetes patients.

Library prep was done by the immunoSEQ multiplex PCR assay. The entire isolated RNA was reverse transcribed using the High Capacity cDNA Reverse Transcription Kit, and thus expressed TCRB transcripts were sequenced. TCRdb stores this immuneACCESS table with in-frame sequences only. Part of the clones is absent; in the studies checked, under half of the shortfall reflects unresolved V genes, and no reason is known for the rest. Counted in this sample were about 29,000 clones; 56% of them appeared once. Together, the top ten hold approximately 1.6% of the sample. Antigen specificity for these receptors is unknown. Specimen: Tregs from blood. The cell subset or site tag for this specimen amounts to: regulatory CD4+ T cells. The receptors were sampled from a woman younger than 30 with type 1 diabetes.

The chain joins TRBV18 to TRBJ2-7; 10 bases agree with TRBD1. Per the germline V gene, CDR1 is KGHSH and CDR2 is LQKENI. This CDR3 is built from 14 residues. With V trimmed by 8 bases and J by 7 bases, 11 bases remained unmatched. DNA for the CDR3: TGTGCCAGCCGGATCGGGACAGGGGCAAGGGAGCAGTACGTC. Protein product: CASRIGTGAREQYV.

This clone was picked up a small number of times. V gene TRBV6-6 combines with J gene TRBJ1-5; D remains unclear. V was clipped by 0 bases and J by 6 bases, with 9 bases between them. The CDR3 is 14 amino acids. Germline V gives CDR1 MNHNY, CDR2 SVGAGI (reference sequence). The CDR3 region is CASSYSMVSQPQHF. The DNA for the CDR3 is TGTGCCAGCAGTTACTCCATGGTGAGTCAGCCCCAGCATTTT.

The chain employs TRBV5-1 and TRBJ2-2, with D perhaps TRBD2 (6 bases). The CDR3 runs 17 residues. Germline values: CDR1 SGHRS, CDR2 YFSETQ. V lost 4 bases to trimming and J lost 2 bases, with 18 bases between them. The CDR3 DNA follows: TGCGCCAGCAGCCCCCCGGGACTCAAGCTTAACACCGGGGAGCTGTTTTTT. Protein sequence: CASSPPGLKLNTGELFF.

CDR3 sequence: CASSRLGTDTQYF. CDR3 nucleotide sequence: TGTGCCAGCAGCCGACTAGGAACAGATACGCAGTATTTT. The rearrangement uses TRBV2 and TRBJ2-3; D is possibly TRBD2 (6 bases). The germline V gene has CDR1 SNHLY and CDR2 FYNNEI. The CDR3 covers 13 residues. V dropped 6 bases and J dropped 3 bases, with 10 bases sitting between them. The full variable domain, rest sourced from reference TRBV2 and TRBJ2-3, is EPEVTQTPSHQVTQMGQEVILRCVPISNHLYFYWYRQILGQKVEFLVSFYNNEISEKSEIFDDQFSVERPDGSNFTLKIRSTKLEDSAMYFCASSRLGTDTQYFGPGTRLTVL.

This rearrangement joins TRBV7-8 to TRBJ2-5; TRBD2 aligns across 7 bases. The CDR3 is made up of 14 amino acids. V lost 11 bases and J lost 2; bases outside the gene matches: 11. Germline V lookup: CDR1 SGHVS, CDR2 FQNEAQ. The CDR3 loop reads CAGQVLADQETQYF. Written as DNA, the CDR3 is TGTGCCGGACAAGTGCTAGCGGATCAAGAGACCCAGTACTTC.

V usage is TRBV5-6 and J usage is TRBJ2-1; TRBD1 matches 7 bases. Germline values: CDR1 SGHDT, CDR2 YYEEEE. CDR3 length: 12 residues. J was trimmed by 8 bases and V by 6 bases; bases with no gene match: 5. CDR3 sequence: CASIRGGDEQFF. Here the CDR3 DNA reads TGTGCCAGCATTCGAGGGGGCGATGAGCAGTTCTTC. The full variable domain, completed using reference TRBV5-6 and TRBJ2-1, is DAGVTQSPTHLIKTRGQQVTLRCSPKSGHDTVSWYQQALGQGPQFIFQYYEEEERQRGNFPDRFSGHQFPNYSSELNVNALLLGDSALYLCASIRGGDEQFFGPGTRLTVL.

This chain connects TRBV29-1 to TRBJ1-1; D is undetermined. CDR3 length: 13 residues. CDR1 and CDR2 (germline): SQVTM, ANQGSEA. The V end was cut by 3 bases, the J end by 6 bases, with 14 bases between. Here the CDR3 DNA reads TGCAGCGTTGAGAGGAAGGAGGCGGCTGAAGCTTTCTTT. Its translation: CSVERKEAAEAFF.

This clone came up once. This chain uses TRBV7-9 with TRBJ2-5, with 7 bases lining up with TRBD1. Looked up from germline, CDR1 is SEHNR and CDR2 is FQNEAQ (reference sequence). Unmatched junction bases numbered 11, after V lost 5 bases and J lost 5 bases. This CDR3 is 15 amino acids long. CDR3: CASSQQGLGTETQYF. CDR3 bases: TGTGCCAGCAGCCAACAGGGGTTAGGCACTGAGACCCAGTACTTC.

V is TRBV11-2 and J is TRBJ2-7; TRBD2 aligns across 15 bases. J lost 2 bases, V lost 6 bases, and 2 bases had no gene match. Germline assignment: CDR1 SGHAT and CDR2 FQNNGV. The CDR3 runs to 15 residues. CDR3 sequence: CASRGLAGGTYEQYV. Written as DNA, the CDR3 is TGTGCCAGCAGGGGACTAGCGGGAGGTACCTACGAGCAGTACGTC.

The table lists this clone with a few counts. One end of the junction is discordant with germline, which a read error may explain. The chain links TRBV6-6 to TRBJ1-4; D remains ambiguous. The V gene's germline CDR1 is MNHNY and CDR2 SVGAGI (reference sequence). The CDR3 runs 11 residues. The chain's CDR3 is CASRANKKLFF. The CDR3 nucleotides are TGTGCCAGCAGAGCTAATAAAAAACTGTTTTTT.

CDR3 bases: TGTGCCAGCAGGCCGTCCGGGACTCTGACAGATACGCAGTATTTT. Residues: CASRPSGTLTDTQYF. V and J are TRBV5-4 and TRBJ2-3, with D maybe TRBD2 (6 bases). The germline CDR1 and CDR2 sequences are SGHNT and YYREEE (reference sequence). V lost 5 bases and J 3 bases, leaving 16 bases between the germline ends. This CDR3 has 15 residues.

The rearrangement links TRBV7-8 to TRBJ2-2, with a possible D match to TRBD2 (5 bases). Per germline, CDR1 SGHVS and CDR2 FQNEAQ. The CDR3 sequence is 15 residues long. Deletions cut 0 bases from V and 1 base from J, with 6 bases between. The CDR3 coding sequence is TGTGCCAGCAGCTTAGCGGAGGTGAACACCGGGGAGCTGTTTTTT. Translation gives CASSLAEVNTGELFF.

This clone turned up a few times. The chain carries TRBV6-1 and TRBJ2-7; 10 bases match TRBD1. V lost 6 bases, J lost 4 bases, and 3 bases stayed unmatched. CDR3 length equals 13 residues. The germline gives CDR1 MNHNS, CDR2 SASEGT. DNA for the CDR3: TGTGCCAGCAGACCGGGACAGGGGTACGAGCAGTACGTC. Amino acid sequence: CASRPGQGYEQYV.

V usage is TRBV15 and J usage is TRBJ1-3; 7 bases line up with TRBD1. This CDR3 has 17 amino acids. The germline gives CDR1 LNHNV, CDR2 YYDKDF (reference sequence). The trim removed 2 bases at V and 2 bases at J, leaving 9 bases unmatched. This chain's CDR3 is CATSRNRGIYAGNTIYF. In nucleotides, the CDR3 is TGTGCCACCAGCAGAAACAGGGGAATTTACGCTGGAAACACCATATATTTT.

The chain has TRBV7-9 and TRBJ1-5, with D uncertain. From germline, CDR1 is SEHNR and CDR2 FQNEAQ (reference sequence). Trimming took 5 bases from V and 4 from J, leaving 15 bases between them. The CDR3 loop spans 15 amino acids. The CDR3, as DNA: TGTGCCAGCAGCCCCTTGGAGGGAGGAAATCAGCCCCAGCATTTT. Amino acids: CASSPLEGGNQPQHF.

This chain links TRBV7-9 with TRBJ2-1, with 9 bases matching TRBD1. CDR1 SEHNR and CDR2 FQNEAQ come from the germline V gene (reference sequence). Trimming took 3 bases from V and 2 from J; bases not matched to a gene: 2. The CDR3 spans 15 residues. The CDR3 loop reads CASSFDRGTYNEQFF. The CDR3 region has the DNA TGTGCCAGCAGCTTCGACAGGGGGACCTACAATGAGCAGTTCTTC.

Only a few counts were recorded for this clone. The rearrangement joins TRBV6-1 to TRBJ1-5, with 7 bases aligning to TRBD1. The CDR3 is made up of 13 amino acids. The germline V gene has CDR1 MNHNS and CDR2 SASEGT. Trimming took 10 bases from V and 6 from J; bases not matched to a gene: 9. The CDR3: CAIQMTGIQPQHF. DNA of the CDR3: TGTGCCATCCAAATGACAGGGATTCAGCCCCAGCATTTT.

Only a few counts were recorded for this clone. CDR3 in DNA: TGCGGATCTACCTCAGGGGCTTTCTATGGCTACACCTTC. It is translated as CGSTSGAFYGYTF. This chain joins TRBV29-1 and TRBJ1-2, with a tentative D call TRBD1 (6 bases). This CDR3 region has 13 residues. Germline CDR1 and CDR2: SQVTM and ANQGSEA.

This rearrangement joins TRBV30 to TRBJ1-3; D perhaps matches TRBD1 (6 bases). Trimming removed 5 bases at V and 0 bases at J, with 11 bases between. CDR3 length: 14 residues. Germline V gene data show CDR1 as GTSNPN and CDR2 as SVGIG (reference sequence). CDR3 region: CAWGDRPSGNTIYF. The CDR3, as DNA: TGTGCCTGGGGAGACAGGCCCTCTGGAAACACCATATATTTT.

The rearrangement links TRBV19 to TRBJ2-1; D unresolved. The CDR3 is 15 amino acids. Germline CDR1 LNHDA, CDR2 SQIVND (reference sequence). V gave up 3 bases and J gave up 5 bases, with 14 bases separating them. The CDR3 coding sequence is TGTGCCAGTAGTATTCGTGCTAATCCCGACAATGAGCAGTTCTTC. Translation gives CASSIRANPDNEQFF.

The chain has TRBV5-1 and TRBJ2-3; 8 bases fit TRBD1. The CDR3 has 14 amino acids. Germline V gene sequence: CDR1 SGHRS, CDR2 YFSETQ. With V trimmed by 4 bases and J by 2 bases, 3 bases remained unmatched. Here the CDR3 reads CASSLGQDTDTQYF. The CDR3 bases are TGCGCCAGCAGCCTGGGACAGGACACAGATACGCAGTATTTT.

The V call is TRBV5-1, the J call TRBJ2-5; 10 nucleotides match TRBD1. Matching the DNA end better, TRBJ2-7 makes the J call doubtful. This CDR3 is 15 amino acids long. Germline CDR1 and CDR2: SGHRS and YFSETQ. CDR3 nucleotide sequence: TGCGCCAGCAGCTCCCGGGACAGGGGAACCTACGAGCAGTACTTC. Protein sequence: CASSSRDRGTYEQYF.

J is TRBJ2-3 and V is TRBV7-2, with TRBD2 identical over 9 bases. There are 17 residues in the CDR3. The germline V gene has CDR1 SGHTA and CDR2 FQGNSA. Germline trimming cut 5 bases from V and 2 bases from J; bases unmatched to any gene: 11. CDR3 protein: CASSAELVAGATDTQYF. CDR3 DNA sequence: TGTGCCAGCAGCGCCGAACTAGTAGCGGGGGCCACAGATACGCAGTATTTT.

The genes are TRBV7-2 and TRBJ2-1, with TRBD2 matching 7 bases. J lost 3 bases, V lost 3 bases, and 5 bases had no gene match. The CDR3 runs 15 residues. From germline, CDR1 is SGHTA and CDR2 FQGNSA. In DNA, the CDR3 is TGTGCCAGCAGCTTCCTACTAGCGTTCTACAATGAGCAGTTCTTC. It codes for CASSFLLAFYNEQFF.

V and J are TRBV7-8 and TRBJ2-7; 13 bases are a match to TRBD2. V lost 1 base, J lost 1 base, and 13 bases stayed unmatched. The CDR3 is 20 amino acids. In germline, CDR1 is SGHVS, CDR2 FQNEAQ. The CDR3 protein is CASSLGPRTSGRFFSYEQYV. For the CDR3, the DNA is TGTGCCAGCAGCTTAGGCCCCCGGACTAGCGGGAGATTCTTTTCCTACGAGCAGTACGTC.

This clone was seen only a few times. CDR3 residues: CASSYGQDQPQHF. CDR3 bases: TGTGCCAGCAGCTACGGACAGGATCAGCCCCAGCATTTT. The chain links TRBV7-9 to TRBJ1-5; 7 nucleotides line up with TRBD1. The V gene end was trimmed by 4 bases and the J gene end by 5 bases; junction bases not matched to a gene: 2. Germline loops: CDR1 SEHNR, CDR2 FQNEAQ (reference sequence). This CDR3 is built from 13 residues.

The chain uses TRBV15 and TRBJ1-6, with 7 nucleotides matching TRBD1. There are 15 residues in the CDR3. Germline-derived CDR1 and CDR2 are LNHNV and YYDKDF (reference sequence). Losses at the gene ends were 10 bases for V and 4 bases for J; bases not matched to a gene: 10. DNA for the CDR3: TGTGCCAGTCATCCGGGACAGATTTATAATTCACCCCTCCACTTT. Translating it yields CASHPGQIYNSPLHF. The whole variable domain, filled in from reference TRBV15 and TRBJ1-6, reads DAMVIQNPRYQVTQFGKPVTLSCSQTLNHNVMYWYQQKSSQAPKLLFHYYDKDFNNEADTPDNFQSRRPNTSFCFLDIRSPGLGDTAMYLCASHPGQIYNSPLHFGNGTRLTVT.

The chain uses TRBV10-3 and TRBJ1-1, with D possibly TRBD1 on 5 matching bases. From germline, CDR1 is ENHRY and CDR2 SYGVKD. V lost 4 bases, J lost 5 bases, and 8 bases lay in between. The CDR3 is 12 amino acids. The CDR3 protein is CAISGGGTEAFF. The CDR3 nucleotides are TGTGCCATCAGTGGGGGGGGAACTGAAGCTTTCTTT.

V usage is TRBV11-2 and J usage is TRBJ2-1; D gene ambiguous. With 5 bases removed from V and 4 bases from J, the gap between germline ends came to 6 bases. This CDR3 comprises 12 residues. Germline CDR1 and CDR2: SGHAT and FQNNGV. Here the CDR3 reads CASSLSYNEQFF. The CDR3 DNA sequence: TGTGCCAGCAGCCTATCTTACAATGAGCAGTTCTTC.

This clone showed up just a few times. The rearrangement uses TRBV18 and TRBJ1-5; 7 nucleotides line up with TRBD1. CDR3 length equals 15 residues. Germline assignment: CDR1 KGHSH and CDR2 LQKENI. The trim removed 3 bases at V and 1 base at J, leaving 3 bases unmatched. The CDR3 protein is CASSPPGGSNQPQHF. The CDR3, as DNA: TGTGCCAGCTCACCCCCAGGGGGGAGCAATCAGCCCCAGCATTTT.

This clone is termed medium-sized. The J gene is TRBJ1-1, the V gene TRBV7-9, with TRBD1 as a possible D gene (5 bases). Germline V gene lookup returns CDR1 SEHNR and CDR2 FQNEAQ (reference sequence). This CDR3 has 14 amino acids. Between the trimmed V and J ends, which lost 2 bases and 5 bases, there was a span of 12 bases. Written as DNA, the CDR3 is TGTGCCAGCAGCTTACCCTCAGGGCTTACTGAAGCTTTCTTT. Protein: CASSLPSGLTEAFF.

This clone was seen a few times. The CDR3 DNA sequence: TGTGCAACCAGACAGGGACGGGGGAGCAATCAGCCCCAGCATTTT. Translation gives CATRQGRGSNQPQHF. The genes are TRBV27 and TRBJ1-5; 7 bases are shared with TRBD1. This CDR3 has 15 residues. Germline V gene data show CDR1 as MNHEY and CDR2 as SMNVEV (reference sequence).